The entry below gives a single T cell receptor (beta chain) sequence along with its context. What it binds is not known. The V end was cut by 1 base, the J end by 6 bases, with 12 bases between. The CDR3 contains 14 residues. The V gene's germline CDR1 is DFQATT and CDR2 SNEGSKA (reference sequence). The data were obtained in a study of T cells after yellow fever vaccination. Findings and limits, study-wide: Booster samples showed a return of most primary-vaccination clones (roughly 96% CD4, 88% CD8). Abundant clonotypes from the bulk population could have been carried over as contaminants into FACS-sorted repertoires.

It was through 5'RACE template switching that TCR cDNA was made, with a universal primer site and UMIs added. TCRdb ran MiXCR on the 5' RACE reads and lists one entry per CDR3 protein. Among hundreds of thousands of distinct CDR3 sequences listed, around an eighth were seen once. The receptor was derived from a man aged 18 to 29 who received the YFV17D yellow fever vaccine. The sample consisted of CD4+ T cells sorted from PBMCs, taken 15 days after the yellow fever booster vaccination. The chain uses TRBV20-1 and TRBJ2-2, with unresolved D. The CDR3 coding sequence is TGCAGTGCTAGAGCCCCCCCGGCCCCCGGGGAGCTGTTTTTT. This gives the protein CSARAPPAPGELFF.